A single sample gave rise to the 20 T cell receptor beta chains below, sequenced in a study of regulatory T cells in long-lasting Graves disease. Sample time point: newly diagnosed GD, antithyroid drugs for less than 3 months. RNA from PBMCs was the source of the TCR library. CDR3 regions were amplified by Arm-PCR using iRepertoire HTBI primers to build TCR beta libraries. One entry per CDR3 protein, called by TCRdb with MiXCR from the multiplex PCR reads. The top ten clones hold 12% of a sample with about 200,000 distinct CDR3 sequences, roughly a fifth of them seen once. The data also belong to a second study, concerning T cells in Graves' hyperthyroidism and ophthalmopathy.

Sequences were derived from peripheral blood mononuclear cells (PBMCs), sampled at new diagnosis, from a patient treated with antithyroid drugs. These receptors all stem from a woman aged 25 to 39 with Graves disease.

This chain joins TRBV24-1 and TRBJ2-2, with 10 bases lining up with TRBD1. CDR3 length: 15 residues. Germline trimming cut 9 bases from V and 3 bases from J; bases unmatched to any gene: 6. Looked up from germline, CDR1 is KGHDR and CDR2 is SFDVKD. The DNA for the CDR3 is TGTGCCACCGCCGACAGGGGGCGGGACACCGGGGAGCTGTTTTTT. Translating gives CATADRGRDTGELFF.

This clonotype was observed many times. The rearrangement joins TRBV6-2 or TRBV6-3 to TRBJ1-2; D not certain. Trimming stripped 3 bases from V and 2 bases from J, with 7 bases between. The length of the CDR3 is 13 residues. Germline V gives CDR1 MNHEY, CDR2 SVGEGT. The CDR3 region is CASSYQQNYGYTF. CDR3 nucleotide sequence: TGTGCCAGCAGTTATCAACAGAACTATGGCTACACCTTC.

This clonotype has a count of ten or more. The CDR3, as DNA: TGTGCCAGCAGTCTTCGACCGGGACACACTAACTATGGCTACACCTTC. Its protein product is CASSLRPGHTNYGYTF. The chain is built from TRBV27 and TRBJ1-2; possibly TRBD1 for D (6 bases). This CDR3 contains 16 residues. The V gene lost 5 bases and the J gene lost 0 bases, with 16 bases spanning the gap. The germline CDR1 and CDR2 sequences are MNHEY and SMNVEV (reference sequence).

Many counts were recorded for this clonotype. This chain connects TRBV9 to TRBJ2-7, with D maybe TRBD1 (6 bases). Trimming took 0 bases from V and 5 from J, leaving 18 bases between them. CDR3 length: 16 amino acids. CDR1 is SGDLS, CDR2 YYNGEE, per germline. CDR3 sequence: CASSVAVTNAGDEQYF. In DNA, the CDR3 is TGTGCCAGCAGCGTAGCGGTGACAAACGCAGGGGACGAGCAGTACTTC.

This clonotype was recorded at least ten times. This sequence joins TRBV7-8 and TRBJ2-6; the D gene is possibly TRBD1 (5 bases). The germline gives CDR1 SGHVS, CDR2 FQNEAQ. This CDR3 spans 17 amino acids. Trimming removed 1 base at V and 0 bases at J, with 10 bases between. The CDR3 nucleotides read TGTGCCAGCAGCTTAGTGGGGCCGAGCTCTGGGGCCAACGTCCTGACTTTC. Protein: CASSLVGPSSGANVLTF.

This clonotype was seen repeatedly, ten times or more. V gene TRBV5-1 combines with J gene TRBJ1-2; 7 bases agree with TRBD1. Germline V gives CDR1 SGHRS, CDR2 YFSETQ. V gave up 1 base and J gave up 4 bases; unmatched junction bases: 7. CDR3 size: 15 residues. The CDR3 region has the DNA TGCGCCAGCAGCTTGTCCCCGGACAGGAGCTATGGCTACACCTTC. Protein sequence: CASSLSPDRSYGYTF.

This clonotype has ten or more counts. This chain connects TRBV28 to TRBJ1-6, with D unresolved. CDR3 length: 16 amino acids. The germline V and J ends were trimmed by 2 bases and 2 bases, with 10 bases remaining between them. Germline values: CDR1 MDHEN, CDR2 SYDVKM. CDR3 loop: CASSLKGSPYNSPLHF. The CDR3 DNA sequence: TGTGCCAGCAGTTTAAAGGGCAGCCCCTATAATTCACCCCTCCACTTT.

This clonotype was found many times. The chain is built from TRBV11-1 and TRBJ2-1; no reliable D call. V was clipped by 5 bases and J by 5 bases, with 13 bases between them. Looked up from germline, CDR1 is SGHAT and CDR2 is FQDESV (reference sequence). The CDR3 spans 14 residues. The chain's CDR3 is CASSPQAVNNEQFF. The CDR3 coding sequence is TGTGCCAGCAGCCCCCAAGCAGTTAACAATGAGCAGTTCTTC.

This clonotype appeared many times. The CDR3 loop reads CAISGVWDGNTEAFF. In DNA, the CDR3 is TGTGCCATCAGTGGGGTATGGGACGGGAACACTGAAGCTTTCTTT. The rearrangement joins TRBV10-3 to TRBJ1-1, with D possibly matching TRBD1 (5 bases). Trimming cost V 4 bases and J 1 base, with 13 bases left between them. Germline CDR1 ENHRY, CDR2 SYGVKD. This CDR3 region has 15 residues.

At least ten counts were recorded for this clonotype. The V call is TRBV6-1, the J call TRBJ1-1; TRBD1 aligns across 10 bases. CDR1 is MNHNS, CDR2 SASEGT, per germline. Germline trimming cut 2 bases from V and 6 bases from J; bases unmatched to any gene: 6. The CDR3 loop spans 15 amino acids. Here the CDR3 reads CASSEITGTGAEAFF. Written as DNA, the CDR3 is TGTGCCAGCAGTGAAATCACAGGGACAGGGGCTGAAGCTTTCTTT.

This clonotype was seen many times. The chain recombines TRBV5-5 with TRBJ2-7, with 8 bases lining up with TRBD1. Looked up from germline, CDR1 is SGHKS and CDR2 is YYEKEE (reference sequence). The CDR3 runs 12 residues. Unmatched junction bases numbered 3, after V lost 4 bases and J lost 6 bases. CDR3 DNA sequence: TGTGCCAGCAGCAGGACAGGGCCCGAGCAGTACTTC. Translation gives CASSRTGPEQYF.

Ten or more counts support this clonotype. The J gene is TRBJ1-2, the V gene TRBV5-1, with TRBD1 matching over 7 bases. Germline-derived CDR1 and CDR2 are SGHRS and YFSETQ. The CDR3 totals 14 residues. J gave up 3 bases and V 0 bases, and 2 bases lay outside the gene matches. CDR3 sequence: CASSLATGDYGYTF. The DNA of the CDR3 is TGCGCCAGCAGCTTGGCAACAGGGGACTATGGCTACACCTTC.

There are many counts of this clonotype. The V gene is TRBV20-1, the J gene TRBJ1-3, with no clear D. This CDR3 is 12 amino acids long. Trimming took 7 bases from V and 7 from J, leaving 14 bases between them. CDR1 is DFQATT and CDR2 is SNEGSKA in the germline V gene (reference sequence). CDR3 coding DNA: TGCAGTGGTACTGACCTGGCCAACACCATATATTTT. Translated, it gives CSGTDLANTIYF.

The chain uses TRBV6-2 or TRBV6-3 and TRBJ2-3; no reliable D call. The tail of the sequence fits TRBJ2-1 better, so the J call may be wrong. This CDR3 has 15 amino acids. Per the germline V gene, CDR1 is MNHEY and CDR2 is SVGEGT. The CDR3 coding sequence is TGTGCCAGCAGTTTAAGTGGGCATTCCTACAATGAGCAGTTCTTC. Amino acid sequence: CASSLSGHSYNEQFF.

Ten or more counts support this clonotype. The chain carries TRBV6-2 or TRBV6-3 and TRBJ1-1; a possible D gene is TRBD1 (5 bases). The CDR3 loop spans 15 amino acids. CDR1 is MNHEY and CDR2 is SVGEGT in the germline V gene. V lost 0 bases, J lost 7 bases, and 15 bases lay in between. The CDR3 DNA follows: TGTGCCAGCAGTTACTCGAATGGCCGAAGGGGTGAAGCTTTCTTT. Its protein is CASSYSNGRRGEAFF.

Concerning this clonotype itself: A read error is the likely source, as a far larger clone sits one nucleotide away. V gene TRBV30 combines with J gene TRBJ2-4; D is uncertain. Germline V gene sequence: CDR1 GTSNPN, CDR2 SVGIG (reference sequence). V was pared by 1 base and J by 13 bases, with 26 bases between. This CDR3 has 16 residues. The CDR3 nucleotides read TGTGCCTGGAGTGCGAGCAGAATAAGCTCCTACAATGAGCAGTACTTC. It yields the protein CAWSASRISSYNEQYF. Variable domain in full (rest from reference TRBV30 and TRBJ2-4): SQTIHQWPATLVQPVGSPLSLECTVEGTSNPNLYWYRQAAGRGLQLLFYSVGIGQISSEVPQNLSASRPQDRQFILSSKKLLLSDSGFYLCAWSASRISSYNEQYFGAGTRLSVL.

CDR3 in DNA: TGCAGTGCTAGGGGGCCCGGGGGACGCTATAGCAATCAGCCCCAGCATTTT. Residues: CSARGPGGRYSNQPQHF. The rearrangement uses TRBV20-1 and TRBJ1-5; a weak D match, TRBD1 (5 bases). The germline V and J ends were trimmed by 3 bases and 0 bases, with 18 bases remaining between them. The germline V gene encodes CDR1 DFQATT and CDR2 SNEGSKA (reference sequence). This CDR3 spans 17 amino acids.

This clonotype was detected ten times or more. The chain couples TRBV5-8 to TRBJ2-7, with 7 bases that match TRBD1. The CDR3 length is 15 residues. V was clipped by 4 bases and J by 0 bases; unmatched bases: 7. Germline V gene data show CDR1 as SGHTS and CDR2 as YDEGEE. CDR3 protein: CASSRGTDSSYEQYF. CDR3 DNA sequence: TGTGCCAGCAGCCGAGGGACAGATAGCTCCTACGAGCAGTACTTC.

Of note for this clonotype: It may be a read error: a sequence one base away is much more abundant. The genes are TRBV20-1 and TRBJ2-5; D gene unclear. CDR3 length: 14 residues. Germline V lookup: CDR1 DFQATT, CDR2 SNEGSKA (reference sequence). Here the CDR3 reads CSARGVGRQETRYF. As DNA, the CDR3 is TGCAGTGCTCGCGGCGTTGGCAGACAAGAGACCCGGTACTTC.

This clonotype was counted many times. The chain carries TRBV19 and TRBJ1-2; 8 bases line up with TRBD1. CDR1 and CDR2 from the germline V gene are LNHDA and SQIVND (reference sequence). CDR3 length equals 13 residues. Trimming took 7 bases from V and 3 from J; bases not matched to a gene: 4. The CDR3 sequence: CASTPTGDYGYTF. The CDR3 nucleotides are TGTGCCAGTACCCCGACAGGGGACTATGGCTACACCTTC.